This T cell receptor beta chain was sequenced in a study of blood T cell repertoires in COVID-19. Study-level background: Samples taken during acute and convalescent COVID-19 were collected in the United States, Italy and Spain. T cells, B-cell-depleted T cells, or PBMCs provided the cDNA or gDNA that served as material.

The germline V gene encodes CDR1 SGHTA and CDR2 FQGNSA. Deletions cut 1 base from V and 3 bases from J, with 10 bases between. This CDR3 has 16 amino acids. In the original analysis: By means of reference gene primer amplification, nucleated cell counts were estimated. The data were produced by immunoSEQ multiplex PCR, yet TCRdb's version contains in-frame clones alone and is incomplete. V and J calls and clone size are as listed in that table; D and trimming were resolved from the DNA. The sample has over 200,000 clones, over 75% seen once. The sample consisted of peripheral blood. This chain uses TRBV7-2 with TRBJ2-6, with TRBD1 as a possible D gene (6 bases). This clonotype originated in a human donor in a cohort sampled during active COVID-19. The CDR3 nucleotides read TGTGCCAGCAGCTTAGGCCAGGGGCTTGGGGCCAACGTCCTGACTTTC. It translates to CASSLGQGLGANVLTF. The full variable domain, with the rest looked up from reference TRBV7-2 and TRBJ2-6, is GAGVSQSPSNKVTEKGKDVELRCDPISGHTALYWYRQSLGQGLEFLIYFQGNSAPDKSGLPSDRFSAERTGGSVSTLTIQRTQQEDSAVYLCASSLGQGLGANVLTFGAGSRLTVL.